Given below is one T cell receptor beta chain in context. Here immunoSEQ multiplex PCR was the method, and the copy in TCRdb shows in-frame clones only, minus some. The sample lists tens of thousands of clones; about 83% were seen once. This entry belongs to a study of ipilimumab plus nivolumab after autologous stem cell transplantation. Checkpoint therapy with ipilimumab 1 mg/kg began 14 to 28 days after transplant. This CDR3 has 14 residues. Germline V gene data show CDR1 as LNHDA and CDR2 as SQIVND (reference sequence). Between the trimmed V and J ends, which lost 2 bases and 5 bases, there was a span of 10 bases.

The receptor was derived from a male donor with diffuse large B-cell lymphoma. The rearrangement joins TRBV19 to TRBJ1-5, with D uncertain. Here the sequenced sample was PBMCs, taken in a trial of ipilimumab plus nivolumab as post-transplant consolidation. CDR3 DNA: TGTGCCAGTAGTATAAGGGTGCGGGATCAGCCCCAGCATTTT. It translates to CASSIRVRDQPQHF.